This T cell receptor (beta chain) emerged from a study of OX40 agonist ivuxolimab in advanced cancers. Study summary: Of mixed ages from about 23 to 90 and averaging roughly 66 years, the group was roughly 83% male. Findings and caveats of the study: Some nonresponders additionally presented with little normalized T-cell clonal expansion.

Sequencing was performed with immunoSEQ multiplex PCR; in TCRdb, only in-frame clones are kept and a portion is missing. Here the sample spans about 28,000 clones, less than 90% being singletons. Blood sampling took place at baseline, cycle 4 day 1, and cycle 7 day 1. Concerning this clone: The antigen remains undetermined.

The CDR3 is made up of 16 amino acids. The germline CDR1 and CDR2 sequences are SGHKS and YYEKEE (reference sequence). With 1 base removed from V and 2 bases from J, the gap between germline ends came to 16 bases. This chain connects TRBV5-5 to TRBJ2-7, with D perhaps TRBD2 (5 bases). The receptor was isolated from an adult with an advanced solid tumor such as melanoma, head and neck, liver or kidney cancer. The sample here was CD4+ or CD8+ T cells sorted from blood, taken in a trial of the OX40 agonist ivuxolimab. The CDR3 loop reads CASSLSPGSGAYEQYF. CDR3 in DNA: TGTGCCAGCAGCTTGTCTCCGGGGAGTGGGGCCTACGAGCAGTACTTC.